Shown below are 2 T cell receptor beta chains from a single sample sequenced in a study of control samples from healthy donors and cancer patients. Some clones are missing from TCRdb's copy, which holds only in-frame ones; the method was immunoSEQ multiplex PCR. This table holds 95,000 to 150,000 clones, about 89% found once. Sequencing was performed on blood. The receptors here all came from a woman aged 18 to 35 in good health.

V usage is TRBV7-7 and J usage is TRBJ2-2, with 15 bases identical to TRBD2. V trimming: 4 bases; J trimming: 10 bases; junction bases outside the gene matches: 4. Germline loops: CDR1 SSHAT, CDR2 FNYEAQ (reference sequence). CDR3 size: 15 residues. CDR3 coding DNA: TGTGCCAGCAGCTCGGGGACTAGCGGGGGGATGGAGCTGTTTTTT. Translating it yields CASSSGTSGGMELFF.

The genes are TRBV18 and TRBJ1-1; D remains ambiguous. Per germline, CDR1 KGHSH and CDR2 LQKENI. The CDR3 consists of 15 residues. V lost 1 base to trimming and J lost 0 bases, with 9 bases between them. Here the CDR3 reads CASSPRNILNTEAFF. CDR3 sequence (DNA): TGTGCCAGCTCACCACGGAACATCCTGAACACTGAAGCTTTCTTT.